This TCR beta chain was retrieved from a study of cytomegalovirus exposure and HLA in healthy donors. In the PCR, 60 Vbeta and 13 Jbeta primers were used. Generated by immunoSEQ multiplex PCR, the TCRdb table keeps only in-frame clones and is missing some. The table includes some 100,000 clones, 70% to 80% detected once. Trimming removed 9 bases at V and 11 bases at J, with 22 bases between. The germline gives CDR1 KGHSH, CDR2 LQKENI. The CDR3 loop spans 13 amino acids. Material: PBMCs. The chain employs TRBV18 and TRBJ2-5, with D possibly TRBD1 on 8 matching bases. The clonotype comes from a female donor in good health and CMV-seropositive. CDR3 loop: CASKTPRGREQYF. In DNA form, the CDR3 reads TGTGCCAGTAAGACCCCCAGGGGGCGGGAGCAGTACTTC.